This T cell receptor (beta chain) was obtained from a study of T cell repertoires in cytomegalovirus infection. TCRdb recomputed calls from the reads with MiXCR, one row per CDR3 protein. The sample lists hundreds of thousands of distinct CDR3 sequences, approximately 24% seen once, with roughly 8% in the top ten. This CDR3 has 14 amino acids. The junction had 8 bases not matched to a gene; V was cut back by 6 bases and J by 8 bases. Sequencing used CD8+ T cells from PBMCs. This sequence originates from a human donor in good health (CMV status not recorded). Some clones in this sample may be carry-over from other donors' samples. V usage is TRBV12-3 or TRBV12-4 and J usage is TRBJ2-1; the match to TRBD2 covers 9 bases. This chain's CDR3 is CASSIAGVGDEQFF. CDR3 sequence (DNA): TGTGCCAGCAGCATAGCGGGGGTGGGCGATGAGCAGTTCTTC.